This is a list of T cell receptor beta chains from one sample in a study of beta chain features in type 1 diabetes. The method was immunoSEQ multiplex PCR; TCRdb's version includes in-frame clones alone and lacks a portion of them. This repertoire shows around 200,000 clones, about an eighth found once; its top ten account for less than 0.7%. The sample consisted of central memory CD4+ T cells from blood. All receptors derive from a woman aged 18-30 years in good health. Each CDR3 is given with its conserved first and last residue. Each record gives: V gene, CDR3 protein.

TRBV29-1,CSVPAAGSNSGNTIYF
TRBV30,CAWSVFPGRDRELFF
TRBV19,CASSIQGRGNQPQHF
TRBV7-8,CASSSREGLYNEQFF
TRBV11-2,CASSRIREVAFF
TRBV28,CASSLRTSGDTQYF
TRBV29-1,CSVERPGQVRYEQYF
TRBV2,CASSAGGDFQETQYF
TRBV9,CASSLASGTAGELFF
TRBV7-2,CASGGRSPEAFF
TRBV9,CASSVEATRGQGSIQYF
TRBV29-1,CSVVRSPGQANYGYTF
TRBV2,CASISARVGGYGYTF
TRBV7-2,CASSFGPGLAGHEQFF
TRBV9,CASSRSSNQPQHF
TRBV19,CASSRQPNTEAFF